Detailed here is one TCR beta chain. Its cognate antigen is unknown. This entry comes from a study of OX40 agonist ivuxolimab in advanced cancers. For the study at large: The dose-escalation cohort was around 83% male, with a mean age of about 56 years, ranging about 20 to 85.

Notes on the study in general: Undetermined was the antigen specificity of the expanded peripheral T cells.

Generated by immunoSEQ multiplex PCR, the TCRdb table keeps only in-frame clones and is missing some. Of tens of thousands of clones in the sample, around two thirds were seen once. V lost 0 bases and J 5 bases, leaving 8 bases between the germline ends. The germline gives CDR1 ENHRY, CDR2 SYGVKD. This CDR3 comprises 14 residues. The material sequenced was CD4+ or CD8+ T cells sorted from blood, taken in a trial of the OX40 agonist ivuxolimab. The receptor was derived from an adult with an advanced solid tumor such as melanoma, head and neck, liver or kidney cancer. The V and J genes are TRBV10-3 and TRBJ1-5; D is ambiguous. This CDR3 is CAISESGGYQPQHF. CDR3 nucleotide sequence: TGTGCCATCAGTGAGTCAGGAGGCTATCAGCCCCAGCATTTT.